This TCR beta chain was sequenced for a study of T cell responses to AZD1222 COVID-19 vaccine. The overall study: Doses given second, at about 4 or about 12 weeks, were pooled. Findings and caveats of the study: Elevations in Spike-specific TCR breadth and depth followed administration of two AZD1222 doses. None of the repertoires were sampled until the peak T cell response had passed. At baseline, seropositivity was found in only a handful of AZD1222 recipients.

The CDR3 covers 15 residues. Per germline, CDR1 SGHRS and CDR2 YFSETQ. V gave up 4 bases and J gave up 0 bases, with 13 bases separating them. Measured with immunoSEQ multiplex PCR; TCRdb has only the in-frame clones, and not every one. The repertoire holds some 99,000 clones, approximately 90% seen once, with approximately 19% in the top ten. A note on this clone: Its antigen remains unidentified. This specimen includes other DNA sequences encoding the same CDR3.

Sample: peripheral blood, taken on day 0 of AZD1222 vaccination. This sequence joins TRBV5-1 and TRBJ1-1, with D tentatively TRBD1 (6 bases). The source is an adult in good health. CDR3 sequence (DNA): TGCGCCAGCAGCCCACCGACAGGCATGAACACTGAAGCTTTCTTT. It yields the protein CASSPPTGMNTEAFF.